This entry lists 13 T cell receptor beta chains sequenced from one sample in a study of T cells after yellow fever vaccination. TCRdb reprocessed the 5' RACE reads with MiXCR, giving one entry per CDR3 protein. The repertoire holds about 550,000 distinct CDR3 sequences, with 15% to 20% as singletons. Material: PBMCs, obtained 15 days after the yellow fever booster vaccination. Every receptor here comes from a man between 25 and 39 years old who received the YFV17D yellow fever vaccine.

This clonotype was seen only a few times. The CDR3 reads CASSLGSGRWKETQYF. The CDR3 bases are TGTGCCAGCAGTTTGGGTAGCGGGAGATGGAAAGAGACCCAGTACTTC. The rearrangement uses TRBV27 and TRBJ2-5; TRBD2 aligns across 9 bases. The germline gives CDR1 MNHEY, CDR2 SMNVEV (reference sequence). V lost 3 bases and J lost 3; bases outside the gene matches: 8. This CDR3 contains 16 residues.

The rearrangement links TRBV15 to TRBJ2-7, with a weak D call TRBD1 (5 bases). The V and J ends lost 3 bases and 4 bases respectively, with 16 bases between them. The CDR3 length is 15 residues. CDR1 LNHNV and CDR2 YYDKDF come from the germline V gene (reference sequence). This CDR3 is CATSSDPGPPYEQYF. CDR3 coding DNA: TGTGCCACCAGCAGCGATCCAGGGCCACCGTACGAGCAGTACTTC. The entire variable domain, with the rest obtained from reference TRBV15 and TRBJ2-7, is as follows: DAMVIQNPRYQVTQFGKPVTLSCSQTLNHNVMYWYQQKSSQAPKLLFHYYDKDFNNEADTPDNFQSRRPNTSFCFLDIRSPGLGDTAMYLCATSSDPGPPYEQYFGPGTRLTVT.

The J gene is TRBJ2-3, the V gene TRBV28; D is perhaps TRBD2 (5 bases). Germline assignment: CDR1 MDHEN and CDR2 SYDVKM. The germline V and J ends were trimmed by 7 bases and 2 bases, with 19 bases remaining between them. The CDR3 has 16 residues. Written as DNA, the CDR3 is TGTGCCAGCACACCGAGTGTGGGCGGGCCCACAGATACGCAGTATTTT. This translates into CASTPSVGGPTDTQYF.

This clonotype was found a few times. The chain couples TRBV24-1 to TRBJ2-2; TRBD1 aligns across 8 bases. The germline gives CDR1 KGHDR, CDR2 SFDVKD. The CDR3 spans 14 residues. V lost 10 bases to trimming and J lost 0 bases; unmatched junction nucleotides: 3. CDR3 residues: CATGQVTNTGELFF. DNA for the CDR3: TGTGCCACGGGACAGGTTACGAACACCGGGGAGCTGTTTTTT.

The chain links TRBV20-1 to TRBJ2-5, with TRBD1 matching 10 bases. CDR1 DFQATT and CDR2 SNEGSKA come from the germline V gene (reference sequence). Trimming took 5 bases from V and 5 from J; bases not matched to a gene: 8. The CDR3 has 14 amino acids. CDR3 DNA sequence: TGCAGTGCTCCCTCCGACAGGGGGCTCGAGACCCAGTACTTC. It translates to CSAPSDRGLETQYF.

V usage is TRBV3-1 and J usage is TRBJ2-7; D might be TRBD2 (5 bases). There are 14 residues in the CDR3. Germline values: CDR1 LGHDT, CDR2 YNNKEL (reference sequence). The germline V and J ends were trimmed by 2 bases and 3 bases, with 11 bases remaining between them. The CDR3 protein is CASSQLTGNYEQYF. In DNA, the CDR3 is TGTGCCAGCAGCCAACTCACCGGGAACTACGAGCAGTACTTC.

This clonotype was recorded a few times. In DNA form, the CDR3 reads TGTGCCAGCGGGAGGAGGCTTTACAATGAGCAGTTCTTC. Translated, it gives CASGRRLYNEQFF. This chain connects TRBV12-3 or TRBV12-4 to TRBJ2-1, with D tentatively TRBD2 (6 bases). The CDR3 is 13 amino acids. V was trimmed by 8 bases and J by 4 bases, leaving 12 bases between them.

This clonotype appeared a few times. The chain carries TRBV20-1 and TRBJ2-5; no firm D call. CDR3 length equals 12 residues. Germline-derived CDR1 and CDR2 are DFQATT and SNEGSKA (reference sequence). V was trimmed by 0 bases and J by 6 bases, leaving 8 bases between them. This CDR3 is CSAREEVKTQYF. The CDR3 DNA reads as TGCAGTGCTAGAGAAGAGGTGAAGACCCAGTACTTC.

This clonotype was seen only a few times. The V call is TRBV4-2, the J call TRBJ2-2; 9 nucleotides match TRBD1. Germline V gives CDR1 LGHNA, CDR2 YNFKEQ. There are 16 residues in the CDR3. V lost 1 base, J lost 5 bases, and 5 bases stayed unmatched. CDR3 DNA: TGTGCCAGCAGCCAAGCTGGGACAGGGAGGACCGGGGAGCTGTTTTTT. This translates into CASSQAGTGRTGELFF.

The rearrangement links TRBV29-1 to TRBJ2-2; 7 bases agree with TRBD2. This CDR3 spans 19 amino acids. Germline values: CDR1 SQVTM, CDR2 ANQGSEA. The ends lost 4 bases at V and 1 base at J; junction bases unmatched: 18. Written as DNA, the CDR3 is TGCAGCGTTGTGGGTGCGGGGAGTCCTCCTAGCGGGAACACCGGGGAGCTGTTTTTT. It translates to CSVVGAGSPPSGNTGELFF.

In its sample, this clonotype ranks as medium-sized. This sequence joins TRBV7-9 and TRBJ2-7; TRBD1 matches at 11 bases. The CDR3 runs to 15 residues. The germline CDR1 and CDR2 sequences are SEHNR and FQNEAQ (reference sequence). Trimming cost V 3 bases and J 6 bases; bases outside gene matches: 7. The CDR3 nucleotides are TGTGCCAGCAGCTTCGGACAGGGGGCGAGGGGCGAGCAGTACTTC. Translated: CASSFGQGARGEQYF.

CDR3: CSAYRLVREQFF. The CDR3 bases are TGCAGTGCTTATAGACTAGTCCGCGAGCAGTTCTTC. The chain couples TRBV20-1 to TRBJ2-1; tentatively, D is TRBD2 (6 bases). Germline loops: CDR1 DFQATT, CDR2 SNEGSKA (reference sequence). Trimming stripped 5 bases from V and 10 bases from J, with 15 bases between. The CDR3 has 12 residues.

The chain employs TRBV18 and TRBJ2-3; D is ambiguous. Between the trimmed V and J ends, which lost 6 bases and 2 bases, there was a span of 12 bases. Per the germline V gene, CDR1 is KGHSH and CDR2 is LQKENI. This CDR3 comprises 14 residues. The CDR3 DNA reads TGTGCCAGCTCGCAAGCCAAAACCACAGATACGCAGTATTTT. Residues: CASSQAKTTDTQYF.